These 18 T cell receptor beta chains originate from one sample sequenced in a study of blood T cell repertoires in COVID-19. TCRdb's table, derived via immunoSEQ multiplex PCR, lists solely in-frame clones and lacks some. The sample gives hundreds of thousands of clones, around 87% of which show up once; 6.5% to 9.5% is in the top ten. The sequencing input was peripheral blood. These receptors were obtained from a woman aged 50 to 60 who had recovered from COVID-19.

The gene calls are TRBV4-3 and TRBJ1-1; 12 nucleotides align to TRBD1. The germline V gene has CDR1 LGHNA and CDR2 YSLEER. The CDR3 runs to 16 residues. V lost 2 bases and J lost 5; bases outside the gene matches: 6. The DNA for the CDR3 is TGCGCCAGCAGCCAACCGGGACAGGGGGCCTCTACTGAAGCTTTCTTT. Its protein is CASSQPGQGASTEAFF.

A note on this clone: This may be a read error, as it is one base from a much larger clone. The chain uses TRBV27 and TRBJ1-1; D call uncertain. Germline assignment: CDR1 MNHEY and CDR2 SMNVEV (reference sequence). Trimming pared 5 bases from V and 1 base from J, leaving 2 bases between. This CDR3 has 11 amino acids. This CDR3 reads CASSQNTEAFF. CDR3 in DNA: TGTGCCAGCAGTCAGAACACTGAAGCTTTCTTT.

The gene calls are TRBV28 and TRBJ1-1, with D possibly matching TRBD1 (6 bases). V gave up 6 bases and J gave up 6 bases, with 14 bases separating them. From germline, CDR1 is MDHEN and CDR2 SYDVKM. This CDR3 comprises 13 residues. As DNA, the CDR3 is TGTGCCAGCAGGATCACAGGGACGTCTGAAGCTTTCTTT. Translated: CASRITGTSEAFF.

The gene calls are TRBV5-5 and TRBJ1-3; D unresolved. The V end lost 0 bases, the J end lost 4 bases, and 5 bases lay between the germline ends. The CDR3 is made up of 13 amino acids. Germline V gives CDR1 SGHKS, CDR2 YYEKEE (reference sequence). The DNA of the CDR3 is TGTGCCAGCAGCTTGGTTGTAGGAAACACCATATATTTT. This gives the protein CASSLVVGNTIYF.

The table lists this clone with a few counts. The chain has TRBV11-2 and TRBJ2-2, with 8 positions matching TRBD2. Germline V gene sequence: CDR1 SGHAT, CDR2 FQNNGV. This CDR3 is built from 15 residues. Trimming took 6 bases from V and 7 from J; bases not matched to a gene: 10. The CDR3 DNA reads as TGTGCCAGCAGGTGGCTAGCGGGCACTAGCGGGGAGCTGTTTTTT. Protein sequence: CASRWLAGTSGELFF.

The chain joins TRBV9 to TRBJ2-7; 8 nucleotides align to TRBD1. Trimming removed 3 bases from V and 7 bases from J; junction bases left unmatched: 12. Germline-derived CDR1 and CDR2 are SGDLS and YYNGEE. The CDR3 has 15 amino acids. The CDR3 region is CASSADSTGVREQYF. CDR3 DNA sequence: TGTGCCAGCAGCGCAGACTCGACAGGGGTAAGGGAGCAGTACTTC. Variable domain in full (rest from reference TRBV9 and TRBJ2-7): DSGVTQTPKHLITATGQRVTLRCSPRSGDLSVYWYQQSLDQGLQFLIQYYNGEERAKGNILERFSAQQFPDLHSELNLSSLELGDSALYFCASSADSTGVREQYFGPGTRLTVT.

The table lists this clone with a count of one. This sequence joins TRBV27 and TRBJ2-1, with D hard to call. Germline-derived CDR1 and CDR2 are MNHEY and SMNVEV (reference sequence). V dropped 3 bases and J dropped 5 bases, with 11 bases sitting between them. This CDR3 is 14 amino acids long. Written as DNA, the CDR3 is TGTGCCAGCAGTTTCCTAGGAATGCACAATGAGCAGTTCTTC. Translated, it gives CASSFLGMHNEQFF.

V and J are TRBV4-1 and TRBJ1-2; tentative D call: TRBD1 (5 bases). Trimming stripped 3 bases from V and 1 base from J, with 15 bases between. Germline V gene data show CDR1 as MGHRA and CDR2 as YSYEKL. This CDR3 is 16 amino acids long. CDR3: CASSQEAGPINYGYTF. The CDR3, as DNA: TGCGCCAGCAGCCAGGAAGCAGGGCCCATTAACTATGGCTACACCTTC.

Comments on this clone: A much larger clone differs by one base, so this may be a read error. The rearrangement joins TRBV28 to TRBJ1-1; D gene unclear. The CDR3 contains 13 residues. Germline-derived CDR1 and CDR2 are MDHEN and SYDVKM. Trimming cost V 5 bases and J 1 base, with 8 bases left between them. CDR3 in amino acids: CASSPAGNTEAFF. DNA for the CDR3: TGTGCCAGCAGTCCTGCGGGGAACACTGAAGCTTTCTTT.

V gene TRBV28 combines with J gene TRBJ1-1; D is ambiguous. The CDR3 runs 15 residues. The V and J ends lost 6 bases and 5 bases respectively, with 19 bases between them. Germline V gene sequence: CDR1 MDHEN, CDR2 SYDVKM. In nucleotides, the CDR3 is TGTGCCAGCAGGCCGGGAATCCGAGGGTATACTGAAGCTTTCTTT. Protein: CASRPGIRGYTEAFF. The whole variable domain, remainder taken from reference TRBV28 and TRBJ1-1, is DVKVTQSSRYLVKRTGEKVFLECVQDMDHENMFWYRQDPGLGLRLIYFSYDVKMKEKGDIPEGYSVSREKKERFSLILESASTNQTSMYLCASRPGIRGYTEAFFGQGTRLTVV.

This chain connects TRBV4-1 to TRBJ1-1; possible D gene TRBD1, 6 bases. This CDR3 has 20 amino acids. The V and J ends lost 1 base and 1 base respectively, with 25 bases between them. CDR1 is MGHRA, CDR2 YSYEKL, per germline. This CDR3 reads CASSQGETPGHYLGNTEAFF. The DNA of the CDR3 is TGCGCCAGCAGCCAAGGCGAAACCCCGGGACACTACCTTGGGAACACTGAAGCTTTCTTT.

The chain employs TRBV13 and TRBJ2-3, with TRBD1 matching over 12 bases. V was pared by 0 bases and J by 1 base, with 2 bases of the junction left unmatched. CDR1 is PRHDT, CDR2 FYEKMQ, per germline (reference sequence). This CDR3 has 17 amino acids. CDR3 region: CASSLGGTGGGTDTQYF. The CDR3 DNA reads TGTGCCAGCAGCTTAGGGGGGACAGGGGGCGGCACAGATACGCAGTATTTT. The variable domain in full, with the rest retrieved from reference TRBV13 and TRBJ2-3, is AAGVIQSPRHLIKEKRETATLKCYPIPRHDTVYWYQQGPGQDPQFLISFYEKMQSDKGSIPDRFSAQQFSDYHSELNMSSLELGDSALYFCASSLGGTGGGTDTQYFGPGTRLTVL.

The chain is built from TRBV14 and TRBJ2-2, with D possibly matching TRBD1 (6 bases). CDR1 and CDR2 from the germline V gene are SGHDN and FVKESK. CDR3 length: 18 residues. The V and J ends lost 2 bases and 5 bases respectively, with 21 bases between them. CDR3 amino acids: CASSQTSGTSSRTGELFF. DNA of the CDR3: TGTGCCAGCAGCCAAACGTCCGGGACATCGTCGCGGACCGGGGAGCTGTTTTTT.

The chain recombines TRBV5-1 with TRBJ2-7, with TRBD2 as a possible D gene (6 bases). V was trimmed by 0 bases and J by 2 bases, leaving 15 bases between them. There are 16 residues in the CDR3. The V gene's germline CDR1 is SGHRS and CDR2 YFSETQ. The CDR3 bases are TGCGCCAGCAGCTTGGGCGCTAGCGCGCGGACCTACGAGCAGTACTTC. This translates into CASSLGASARTYEQYF.

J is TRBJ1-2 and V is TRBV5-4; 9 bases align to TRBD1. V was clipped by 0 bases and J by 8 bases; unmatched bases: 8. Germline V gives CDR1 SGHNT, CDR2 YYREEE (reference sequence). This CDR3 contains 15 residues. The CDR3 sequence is CASSLGGQGAQGYTF. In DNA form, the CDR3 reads TGTGCCAGCAGCTTGGGGGGACAGGGAGCTCAAGGCTACACCTTC.

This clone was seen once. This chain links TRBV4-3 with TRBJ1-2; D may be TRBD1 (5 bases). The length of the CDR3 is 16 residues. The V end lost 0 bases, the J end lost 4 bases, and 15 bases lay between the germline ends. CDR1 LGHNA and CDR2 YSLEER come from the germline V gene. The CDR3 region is CASSQEAGLMTYGYTF. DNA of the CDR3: TGCGCCAGCAGCCAAGAAGCAGGGCTCATGACCTATGGCTACACCTTC.

CDR3 protein: CASSLSGPGGNTIYF. The CDR3 coding sequence is TGTGCCAGCAGTTTGTCAGGGCCAGGTGGAAACACCATATATTTT. The rearrangement links TRBV28 to TRBJ1-3; D perhaps matches TRBD1 (5 bases). The CDR3 extends over 15 amino acids. V lost 3 bases, J lost 3 bases, and 12 bases lay in between. Looked up from germline, CDR1 is MDHEN and CDR2 is SYDVKM.

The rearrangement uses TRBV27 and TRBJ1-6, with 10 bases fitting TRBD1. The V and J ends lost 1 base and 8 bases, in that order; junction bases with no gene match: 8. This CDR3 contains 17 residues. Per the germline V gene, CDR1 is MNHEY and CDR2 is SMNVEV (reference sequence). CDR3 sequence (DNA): TGTGCCAGCAGTTTATACTCTTGGGACAGGGGATATTCACCCCTCCACTTT. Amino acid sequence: CASSLYSWDRGYSPLHF.